What follows are 25 T cell receptor beta chains derived from one specimen sequenced in a study of cytomegalovirus exposure and HLA in healthy donors. The PCR employed 60 Vbeta primers together with 13 Jbeta primers. Some clones are missing from TCRdb's copy, which holds only in-frame ones; the method was immunoSEQ multiplex PCR. In all, the sample yields approximately 50,000 clones. The specimen sequenced was PBMCs. These receptors were collected from a woman aged 40 to 55 in good health and CMV-seronegative.

The chain has TRBV5-6 and TRBJ1-1, with 7 nucleotides matching TRBD1. Germline CDR1 reads SGHDT; CDR2 reads YYEEEE. The ends lost 4 bases at V and 1 base at J; junction bases unmatched: 4. The CDR3 spans 14 residues. CDR3 nucleotides: TGTGCCAGCAGCCCGGGGACAGAGAACACTGAAGCTTTCTTT. This gives the protein CASSPGTENTEAFF. The variable domain in full, with the rest retrieved from reference TRBV5-6 and TRBJ1-1, is DAGVTQSPTHLIKTRGQQVTLRCSPKSGHDTVSWYQQALGQGPQFIFQYYEEEERQRGNFPDRFSGHQFPNYSSELNVNALLLGDSALYLCASSPGTENTEAFFGQGTRLTVV.

The J gene is TRBJ2-7, the V gene TRBV4-1, with 8 positions matching TRBD2. With V trimmed by 5 bases and J by 1 base, 13 bases remained unmatched. Germline V CDR1 and CDR2: MGHRA, YSYEKL. This CDR3 spans 17 amino acids. CDR3 residues: CASSEGGGSGGSYEQYF. The DNA for the CDR3 is TGCGCCAGCAGCGAAGGGGGGGGGAGCGGGGGATCCTACGAGCAGTACTTC.

The chain joins TRBV2 to TRBJ2-1; 8 bases are a match to TRBD1. The CDR3 has 13 amino acids. V was clipped by 6 bases and J by 8 bases; unmatched bases: 6. The germline V gene encodes CDR1 SNHLY and CDR2 FYNNEI. The CDR3 is CASRATGVDEQFF. Written as DNA, the CDR3 is TGTGCCAGCAGGGCGACAGGGGTGGATGAGCAGTTCTTC.

The chain joins TRBV6-5 to TRBJ1-4, with unresolved D. This CDR3 has 13 residues. Germline loops: CDR1 MNHEY, CDR2 SVGAGI. The V gene lost 0 bases and the J gene lost 5 bases, with 4 bases spanning the gap. CDR3 nucleotide sequence: TGTGCCAGCAGTTACTCTATGAATGAAAAACTGTTTTTT. This translates into CASSYSMNEKLFF.

Considering frequency, this clone is medium-sized. The chain uses TRBV7-3 and TRBJ2-1; weak D call: TRBD2 (7 bases). The CDR3 length is 14 residues. The germline V gene has CDR1 SGHTA and CDR2 FQGTGA. Trimming took 3 bases from V and 7 from J, leaving 13 bases between them. The CDR3 DNA reads as TGTGCCAGCAGCTTTGGGGGGGCCCTGAATGAGCAGTTCTTC. Its translation is CASSFGGALNEQFF.

This chain links TRBV7-3 with TRBJ2-7; 7 nucleotides agree with TRBD1. CDR3 size: 13 residues. The V gene's germline CDR1 is SGHTA and CDR2 FQGTGA. The V gene end was trimmed by 5 bases and the J gene end by 3 bases; junction bases not matched to a gene: 4. The CDR3 sequence: CASSKGQYYEQYF. The CDR3 region has the DNA TGTGCCAGCAGCAAGGGACAGTACTACGAGCAGTACTTC.

The V and J genes are TRBV5-6 and TRBJ2-1; 10 nucleotides match TRBD2. Trimming removed 3 bases from V and 0 bases from J; junction bases left unmatched: 12. The CDR3 totals 19 residues. The germline V gene encodes CDR1 SGHDT and CDR2 YYEEEE. The CDR3 reads CASSSTGLAAPSSYNEQFF. The CDR3 region has the DNA TGTGCCAGCAGCTCGACCGGACTAGCGGCCCCGAGCTCCTACAATGAGCAGTTCTTC.

The chain is built from TRBV21-1 and TRBJ2-5; the DNA was not compared with TRBD2, the D call given in the table. TRBV21-1 is assigned pseudogene status. The CDR3 runs 17 residues. The CDR3 region is CASSKGTSGGAQETQYF. The CDR3, as DNA: TGTGCCAGCAGCAAAGGGACTAGCGGGGGGGCGCAAGAGACCCAGTACTTC.

CDR3 sequence: CASGYGIQGYGYTF. CDR3 DNA: TGTGCCAGCGGGTACGGCATCCAGGGCTATGGCTACACCTTC. This chain links TRBV7-2 with TRBJ1-2, with D possibly matching TRBD1 (5 bases). This CDR3 spans 14 amino acids. Per the germline V gene, CDR1 is SGHTA and CDR2 is FQGNSA. Deletions cut 8 bases from V and 4 bases from J, with 17 bases between.

This chain connects TRBV6-4 to TRBJ2-3; 10 positions agree with TRBD2. The CDR3 loop spans 15 amino acids. Trimming cost V 2 bases and J 4 bases; bases outside gene matches: 3. The germline gives CDR1 MRHNA, CDR2 SNTAGT. CDR3 in DNA: TGTGCCAGCAGTGACAGCGGGGGGGCTGCAGATACGCAGTATTTT. It encodes CASSDSGGAADTQYF.

V and J are TRBV19 and TRBJ1-4, with D unclear. Trimming took off 11 bases at V and 8 bases at J, with 18 bases between the two ends. Germline V gene data show CDR1 as LNHDA and CDR2 as SQIVND (reference sequence). The length of the CDR3 is 13 residues. CDR3: CASQWRSQEKLFF. CDR3 bases: TGTGCCTCTCAGTGGAGGTCCCAGGAAAAACTGTTTTTT.

The rearrangement joins TRBV7-2 to TRBJ2-1, with D tentatively TRBD2 (5 bases). With 4 bases removed from V and 7 bases from J, the gap between germline ends came to 14 bases. Germline V CDR1 and CDR2: SGHTA, FQGNSA. The CDR3 is 14 residues long. The CDR3 sequence is CASSYSAPGNEQFF. CDR3 bases: TGTGCCAGCAGCTATAGCGCCCCGGGAAATGAGCAGTTCTTC.

As concerns this clone: Other DNA sequences in the same sample also yield this CDR3. J is TRBJ2-7 and V is TRBV19, with 7 bases aligning to TRBD2. Germline trimming cut 3 bases from V and 4 bases from J; bases unmatched to any gene: 6. Germline CDR1 is LNHDA and CDR2 is SQIVND (reference sequence). The CDR3 is made up of 14 amino acids. For the CDR3, the DNA is TGTGCCAGTAGTATCACAAGGGGAGGGTACGAGCAGTACTTC. Its translation is CASSITRGGYEQYF.

V usage is TRBV5-1 and J usage is TRBJ1-2, with D maybe TRBD1 (5 bases). Germline V CDR1 and CDR2: SGHRS, YFSETQ. Trimming pared 2 bases from V and 2 bases from J, leaving 13 bases between. This CDR3 contains 15 residues. CDR3 coding DNA: TGCGCCAGCAGCTTACAACAGGACCCCAACTATGGCTACACCTTC. The encoded protein is CASSLQQDPNYGYTF.

The rearrangement uses TRBV11-3 and TRBJ2-5; 7 bases fit TRBD1. Germline CDR1 and CDR2: SGHNT and YENEEA. V shed 1 base and J 3 bases; nucleotides not matched to a gene: 11. The CDR3 length is 17 residues. Here the CDR3 DNA reads TGTGCCAGCAGCTTAGGTATCTGGGGGACAGCGAAAGAGACCCAGTACTTC. Translating gives CASSLGIWGTAKETQYF.

V usage is TRBV30 and J usage is TRBJ2-1; D gene unclear. The CDR3 has 15 amino acids. The germline V gene encodes CDR1 GTSNPN and CDR2 SVGIG (reference sequence). V was pared by 2 bases and J by 0 bases, with 11 bases between. The CDR3 here is CAWSPWLSSYNEQFF. For the CDR3, the DNA is TGTGCCTGGAGTCCCTGGTTGAGCTCCTACAATGAGCAGTTCTTC.

The chain carries TRBV5-1 and TRBJ1-2, with 7 bases identical to TRBD1. V was pared by 2 bases and J by 9 bases, with 13 bases of the junction left unmatched. The CDR3 spans 15 residues. Germline CDR1 and CDR2: SGHRS and YFSETQ. This chain's CDR3 is CASSFGTVPLGRYTF. CDR3 DNA: TGCGCCAGCAGCTTCGGGACAGTTCCCCTAGGACGCTACACCTTC. Based on the CDR3 plus reference TRBV5-1 and TRBJ1-2, the full variable domain is KAGVTQTPRYLIKTRGQQVTLSCSPISGHRSVSWYQQTPGQGLQFLFEYFSETQRNKGNFPGRFSGRQFSNSRSEMNVSTLELGDSALYLCASSFGTVPLGRYTFGSGTRLTVV.

In regard to this clone: The junction and the germline gene differ at one end; a read error may be behind it. Additional DNA sequences in this sample encode the identical CDR3. V and J are TRBV6-5 and TRBJ1-6; 9 nucleotides line up with TRBD1. The length of the CDR3 is 16 residues. Germline CDR1 reads MNHEY; CDR2 reads SVGAGI. CDR3 DNA sequence: TGTGCCAGCAGTTCCCGGACAGGGGTTGGGAATTCACCCCTACACTTT. Translation: CASSSRTGVGNSPLHF.

The gene calls are TRBV7-8 and TRBJ1-1; 7 bases fit TRBD1. Germline assignment: CDR1 SGHVS and CDR2 FQNEAQ. V gave up 5 bases and J gave up 5 bases; unmatched junction bases: 8. This CDR3 is built from 14 residues. This chain's CDR3 is CASSLATGSTEAFF. CDR3 DNA sequence: TGTGCCAGCAGCCTTGCGACAGGGAGTACTGAAGCTTTCTTT.

The rearrangement links TRBV11-3 to TRBJ2-1, with TRBD2 as a possible D gene (5 bases). CDR3 length: 13 amino acids. Trimming removed 5 bases at V and 6 bases at J, with 11 bases between. Germline V gene data show CDR1 as SGHNT and CDR2 as YENEEA. The CDR3 loop reads CASSMVGINEQFF. CDR3 nucleotides: TGTGCCAGCAGCATGGTCGGGATCAATGAGCAGTTCTTC.

The chain joins TRBV7-6 to TRBJ2-2; D gene uncertain. Trimming cost V 6 bases and J 0 bases, with 8 bases left between them. This CDR3 comprises 14 residues. The germline gives CDR1 SGHVS, CDR2 FNYEAQ. The CDR3 DNA sequence: TGTGCCAGCAGGAGAAGTCCGAACACCGGGGAGCTGTTTTTT. Translating gives CASRRSPNTGELFF.

This rearrangement joins TRBV19 to TRBJ1-2, with D perhaps matching TRBD1 (6 bases). The CDR3 spans 13 residues. Trimming pared 7 bases from V and 6 bases from J, leaving 15 bases between. Germline lookup yields CDR1 LNHDA and CDR2 SQIVND (reference sequence). The CDR3 region is CASKGRGRDGYTF. As DNA, the CDR3 is TGTGCCAGTAAGGGCAGGGGCAGGGATGGCTACACCTTC.

The chain employs TRBV6-5 and TRBJ1-4, with D uncertain. V was trimmed by 6 bases and J by 3 bases, leaving 8 bases between them. This CDR3 contains 13 residues. Germline lookup yields CDR1 MNHEY and CDR2 SVGAGI. CDR3 bases: TGTGCCAGCAGCCAATTAGCTAATGAAAAACTGTTTTTT. Translation: CASSQLANEKLFF.

The V call is TRBV7-9, the J call TRBJ1-2; the D gene is possibly TRBD1 (6 bases). V was shortened by 5 bases and J by 8 bases, with 21 bases between the two germline ends. The CDR3 runs to 15 residues. In germline, CDR1 is SEHNR, CDR2 FQNEAQ (reference sequence). CDR3 sequence reads: CASSPPTPRGRGYTF. The DNA for the CDR3 is TGTGCCAGCAGCCCCCCCACCCCCAGGGGTCGCGGCTACACCTTC.

This chain connects TRBV19 to TRBJ2-1; 10 positions match TRBD1. The ends lost 5 bases at V and 6 bases at J; junction bases unmatched: 13. The CDR3 totals 17 residues. The germline V gene encodes CDR1 LNHDA and CDR2 SQIVND (reference sequence). The CDR3 is CASSPRWGQGMGNEQFF. Written as DNA, the CDR3 is TGTGCCAGTAGTCCTCGGTGGGGACAGGGGATGGGCAATGAGCAGTTCTTC.